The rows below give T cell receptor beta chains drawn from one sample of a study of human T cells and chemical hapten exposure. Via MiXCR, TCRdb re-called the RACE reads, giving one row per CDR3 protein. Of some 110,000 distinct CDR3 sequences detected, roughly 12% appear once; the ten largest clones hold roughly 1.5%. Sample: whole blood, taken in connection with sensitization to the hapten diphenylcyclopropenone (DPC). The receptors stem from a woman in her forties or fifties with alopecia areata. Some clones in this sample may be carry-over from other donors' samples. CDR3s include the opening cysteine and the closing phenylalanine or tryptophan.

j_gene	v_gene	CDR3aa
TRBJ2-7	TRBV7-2	CASSLGGIQGYVQYF
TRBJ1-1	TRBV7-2	CASSLMDTALNTEAFF
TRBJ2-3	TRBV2	CAGEGTGSLGDTQYF
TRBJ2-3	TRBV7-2	CASSNFRTSGRADTQYF
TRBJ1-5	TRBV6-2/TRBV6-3	CASSYYSAENQPQHF
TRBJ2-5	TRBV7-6	CASSSRGETQYF
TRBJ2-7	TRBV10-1	CASSAPGSVHEQYF
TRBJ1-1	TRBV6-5	CASSYQDQNTEAFF
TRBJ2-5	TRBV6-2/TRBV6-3	CASSYGTGTSGRQETQYF
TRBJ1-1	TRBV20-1	CSVRVMNTEAFF
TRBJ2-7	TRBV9	CASSVDQQTPYEQYF
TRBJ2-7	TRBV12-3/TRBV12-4	CASSFGTGGTYEQYF
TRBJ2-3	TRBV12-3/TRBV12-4	CASRIGGAFSTDTQYF
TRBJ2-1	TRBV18	CASSPGRGTGDYNEQFF
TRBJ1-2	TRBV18	CASSPSPGQGVAANGYTF
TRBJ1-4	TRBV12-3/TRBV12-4	CASSAQVEKLFF
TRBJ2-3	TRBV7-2	CASSFSSGDTQYF
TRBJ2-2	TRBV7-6	CASSLVVGELFF
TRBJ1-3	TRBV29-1	CSVHTGTGNTIYF
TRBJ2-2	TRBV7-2	CASSPRGTSGVGNTGELFF
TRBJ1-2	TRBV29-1	CSVARVWFSGYTF
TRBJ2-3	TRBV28	CASSFGGGRTDTQYF
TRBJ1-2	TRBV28	CASRNRANNYGYTF
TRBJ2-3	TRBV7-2	CASSPMSGGELNF
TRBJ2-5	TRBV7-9	CASSAGTEETQYF
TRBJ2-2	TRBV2	CASIFDRDRVAGELFF
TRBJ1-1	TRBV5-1	CASSSLTYPAEAFF
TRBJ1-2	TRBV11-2	CASSLPQTVYFYGYTF
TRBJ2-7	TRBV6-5	CASSYDTLGGLPPKQYF
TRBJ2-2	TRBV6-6	CASRGIRTGELFF
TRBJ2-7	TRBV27	CASSPRKASGKFFRYEQYF
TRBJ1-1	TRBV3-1	CASSRGVSGNTEAFF
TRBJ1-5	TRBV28	CASSTGQGAGQPQHF
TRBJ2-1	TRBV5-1	CASSPLQGGWNEQFF
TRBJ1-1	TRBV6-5	CASRGEVFAAAFF